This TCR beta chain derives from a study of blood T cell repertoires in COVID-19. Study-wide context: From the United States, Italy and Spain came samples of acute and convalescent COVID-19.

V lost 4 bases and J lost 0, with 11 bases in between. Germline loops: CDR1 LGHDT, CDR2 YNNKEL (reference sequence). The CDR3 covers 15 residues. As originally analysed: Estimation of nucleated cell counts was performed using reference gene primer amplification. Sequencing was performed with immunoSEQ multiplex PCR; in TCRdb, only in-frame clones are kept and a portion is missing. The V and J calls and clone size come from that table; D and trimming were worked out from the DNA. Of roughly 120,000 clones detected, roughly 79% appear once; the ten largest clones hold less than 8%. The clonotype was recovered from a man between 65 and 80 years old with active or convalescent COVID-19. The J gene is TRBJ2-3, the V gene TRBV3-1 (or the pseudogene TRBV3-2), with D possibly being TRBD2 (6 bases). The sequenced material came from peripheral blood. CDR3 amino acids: CASSRGALSTDTQYF. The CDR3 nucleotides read TGTGCCAGCAGCCGCGGGGCCTTAAGCACAGATACGCAGTATTTT.